The 30 T cell receptor beta chains listed next were all sequenced from one sample in a study of molecular identifiers for immune sequencing clone quantification. TCRdb passed the PCR reads through MiXCR, listing each CDR3 protein once. The repertoire holds 600,000 to 650,000 distinct CDR3 sequences, with 15% to 20% as singletons. Input material: naive CD8+ T cells from blood, with Jurkat cell RNA spiked in. Subset in this sample: FACS-sorted CD8+CD4-CCR7+CD45RA+ naive T cells. The source of these receptors is a human donor in good health. Some libraries in this study had Jurkat cell RNA spiked in.

This clonotype was counted many times. The V gene is TRBV20-1, the J gene TRBJ2-1, with D maybe TRBD2 (6 bases). The CDR3 has 18 residues. Trimming removed 3 bases at V and 0 bases at J, with 21 bases between. CDR1 is DFQATT and CDR2 is SNEGSKA in the germline V gene (reference sequence). CDR3 protein: CSARGSSETQSSYNEQFF. The CDR3 DNA reads TGCAGTGCTAGGGGGTCTAGCGAAACACAGAGCTCCTACAATGAGCAGTTCTTC.

This clonotype turned up a few times. The rearrangement joins TRBV4-1 to TRBJ1-1; D is ambiguous. Per germline, CDR1 MGHRA and CDR2 YSYEKL. V lost 1 base, J lost 4 bases, and 10 bases lay in between. This CDR3 has 14 residues. The CDR3 reads CASSQVGRSTEAFF. Here the CDR3 DNA reads TGCGCCAGCAGCCAAGTCGGACGGTCCACTGAAGCTTTCTTT.

The chain uses TRBV7-9 and TRBJ2-7, with D perhaps TRBD1 (6 bases). The V gene lost 0 bases and the J gene lost 3 bases, with 15 bases spanning the gap. The CDR3 spans 16 residues. CDR1 and CDR2 from the germline V gene are SEHNR and FQNEAQ (reference sequence). Here the CDR3 reads CASSLAETGHGYEQYF. CDR3 sequence (DNA): TGTGCCAGCAGCTTAGCTGAAACGGGACACGGCTACGAGCAGTACTTC. The whole variable domain, filled in from reference TRBV7-9 and TRBJ2-7, reads DTGVSQNPRHKITKRGQNVTFRCDPISEHNRLYWYRQTLGQGPEFLTYFQNEAQLEKSRLLSDRFSAERPKGSFSTLEIQRTEQGDSAMYLCASSLAETGHGYEQYFGPGTRLTVT.

This clonotype occurred once. This chain joins TRBV6-2 or TRBV6-3 and TRBJ2-7; D remains unclear. V lost 4 bases and J 0 bases, leaving 19 bases between the germline ends. The CDR3 has 17 amino acids. Germline values: CDR1 MNHEY, CDR2 SVGEGT. The CDR3 loop reads CASSSEPGSYFSYEQYF. In DNA form, the CDR3 reads TGTGCCAGCAGTTCCGAGCCTGGCAGCTACTTCTCCTACGAGCAGTACTTC.

V gene TRBV5-4 combines with J gene TRBJ2-7, with a weak D call TRBD1 (6 bases). Between the trimmed V and J ends, which lost 6 bases and 4 bases, there was a span of 17 bases. Germline V lookup: CDR1 SGHNT, CDR2 YYREEE (reference sequence). The CDR3 has 14 residues. The CDR3 is CASKGDLSVYEQYF. The CDR3 DNA sequence: TGTGCCAGCAAGGGGGATCTGTCGGTATACGAGCAGTACTTC.

This clonotype was seen many times. The V call is TRBV6-2 or TRBV6-3, the J call TRBJ1-1; 8 nucleotides line up with TRBD1. Germline CDR1 MNHEY, CDR2 SVGEGT. With 6 bases clipped from V and 11 bases from J, the junction kept 11 bases outside the gene matches. The CDR3 length is 13 residues. The CDR3 sequence: CASSNLDRADAFF. CDR3 sequence (DNA): TGTGCCAGCAGCAACCTGGACAGGGCGGACGCTTTCTTT.

The CDR3 loop is CAISVQGATGELFF. For the CDR3, the DNA is TGTGCCATCAGTGTACAGGGGGCTACCGGGGAGCTGTTTTTT. The chain recombines TRBV10-3 with TRBJ2-2, with 9 bases matching TRBD1. CDR3 length equals 14 residues. Per germline, CDR1 ENHRY and CDR2 SYGVKD. J gave up 5 bases and V 4 bases, and 2 bases lay outside the gene matches.

This clonotype was seen ten or more times. The chain uses TRBV11-2 and TRBJ2-1; D is unresolved. CDR3 size: 14 residues. V was pared by 3 bases and J by 1 base, with 7 bases between. CDR1 is SGHAT, CDR2 FQNNGV, per germline. The CDR3 DNA sequence: TGTGCCAGCAGCTTTTCGATTTCCTACAATGAGCAGTTCTTC. It yields the protein CASSFSISYNEQFF.

In DNA form, the CDR3 reads TGTGCCACCAGCAGAGATCTCGGGACCGCCTGGGAGGGGCAGTACTTC. Protein sequence: CATSRDLGTAWEGQYF. This chain uses TRBV15 with TRBJ2-7; 7 nucleotides agree with TRBD2. V lost 0 bases, J lost 9 bases, and 14 bases stayed unmatched. Germline values: CDR1 LNHNV, CDR2 YYDKDF (reference sequence). This CDR3 is built from 16 residues.

The table lists this clonotype with many counts. The genes are TRBV7-9 and TRBJ1-4, with TRBD1 matching 7 bases. Trimming cost V 5 bases and J 0 bases; bases outside gene matches: 6. CDR1 SEHNR and CDR2 FQNEAQ come from the germline V gene (reference sequence). This CDR3 comprises 16 residues. The CDR3 sequence is CASSPQGFSTNEKLFF. The CDR3 coding sequence is TGTGCCAGCAGCCCACAGGGGTTCTCAACTAATGAAAAACTGTTTTTT.

V is TRBV7-9 and J is TRBJ2-3, with 10 bases aligning to TRBD1. The junction had 6 bases not matched to a gene; V was cut back by 4 bases and J by 5 bases. Germline loops: CDR1 SEHNR, CDR2 FQNEAQ (reference sequence). The CDR3 sequence is 15 residues long. The CDR3 loop reads CASSYRQGAGDTQYF. The CDR3 DNA follows: TGTGCCAGCAGCTACCGACAGGGGGCAGGAGATACGCAGTATTTT.

This clonotype came up many times. The chain employs TRBV5-1 and TRBJ2-5; D call uncertain. Trimming stripped 4 bases from V and 0 bases from J, with 7 bases between. Looked up from germline, CDR1 is SGHRS and CDR2 is YFSETQ. The CDR3 is 13 amino acids. The CDR3 sequence is CASSSYYQETQYF. The DNA of the CDR3 is TGCGCCAGCAGCAGCTACTACCAAGAGACCCAGTACTTC.

This clonotype was seen more than once but under ten times. This chain uses TRBV30 with TRBJ1-1; D may be TRBD1 (5 bases). The CDR3 is made up of 12 amino acids. Germline CDR1 reads GTSNPN; CDR2 reads SVGIG (reference sequence). The CDR3: CAGFRDLSEAFF. The CDR3 nucleotides are TGTGCTGGATTCCGGGACTTGTCTGAAGCTTTCTTT.

The chain carries TRBV5-1 and TRBJ1-6, with 10 bases matching TRBD1. CDR3 length: 15 amino acids. The germline gives CDR1 SGHRS, CDR2 YFSETQ. With 1 base clipped from V and 8 bases from J, the junction kept 3 bases outside the gene matches. CDR3 loop: CASSLYGQGDSPLHF. CDR3 nucleotide sequence: TGCGCCAGCAGCTTGTACGGACAGGGGGATTCACCCCTCCACTTT.

This clonotype has a handful of counts. The J gene is TRBJ2-7, the V gene TRBV5-1; 8 bases line up with TRBD1. CDR1 is SGHRS, CDR2 YFSETQ, per germline. This CDR3 spans 14 amino acids. With V trimmed by 0 bases and J by 9 bases, 8 bases remained unmatched. The CDR3 nucleotides read TGCGCCAGCAGCTTGGCGACAGGGGCCGACGGGCAGTACTTC. It specifies CASSLATGADGQYF.

Turning to this clonotype: This may be a read error: a much more frequent sequence differs by one nucleotide. The gene calls are TRBV10-1 and TRBJ2-3; no reliable D call. The end of the DNA aligns better with TRBJ1-5, so the J call may be wrong. Germline V lookup: CDR1 WNHNN, CDR2 SYGVQD (reference sequence). The CDR3 consists of 13 residues. The CDR3 nucleotides are TGCGCCAGCAGTGAGTACGGAGTAGATACGCAGCATTTT. It encodes CASSEYGVDTQHF.

J is TRBJ2-7 and V is TRBV4-3; no firm D call. This CDR3 comprises 16 residues. V gave up 0 bases and J gave up 3 bases, with 15 bases separating them. CDR1 LGHNA and CDR2 YSLEER come from the germline V gene. The CDR3 loop reads CASSQDRALFGYEQYF. As DNA, the CDR3 is TGCGCCAGCAGCCAAGATCGGGCTCTGTTTGGCTACGAGCAGTACTTC.

At least ten counts were recorded for this clonotype. CDR3 in amino acids: CASSLPDRDEQFF. For the CDR3, the DNA is TGTGCCAGCAGCCTTCCCGACAGGGACGAGCAGTTCTTC. This rearrangement joins TRBV11-2 to TRBJ2-1; 7 nucleotides agree with TRBD1. Germline V gene data show CDR1 as SGHAT and CDR2 as FQNNGV. This CDR3 has 13 residues. Unmatched junction bases numbered 8, after V lost 5 bases and J lost 10 bases.

This clonotype showed up many times. The chain carries TRBV6-2 or TRBV6-3 and TRBJ1-5; tentative D call: TRBD1 (5 bases). The CDR3 runs to 16 residues. Germline lookup yields CDR1 MNHEY and CDR2 SVGEGT. Trimming shortened V by 5 bases and J by 4 bases, and 18 bases separated the two germline ends. The CDR3 sequence: CASSRDLLGPNQPQHF. CDR3 nucleotide sequence: TGTGCCAGCAGTCGGGACCTTTTGGGGCCTAATCAGCCCCAGCATTTT.

This clonotype appeared a few times. The chain carries TRBV7-2 and TRBJ2-7; a possible D gene is TRBD2 (5 bases). The CDR3 runs 16 residues. The V gene lost 3 bases and the J gene lost 4 bases, with 19 bases spanning the gap. Germline V lookup: CDR1 SGHTA, CDR2 FQGNSA. The CDR3 region is CASSFFAADGGYEQYF. In DNA, the CDR3 is TGTGCCAGCAGCTTCTTTGCAGCGGACGGTGGATACGAGCAGTACTTC.

V gene TRBV9 combines with J gene TRBJ1-1; D perhaps matches TRBD1 (5 bases). Per germline, CDR1 SGDLS and CDR2 YYNGEE. The CDR3 is 14 residues long. Trimming cost V 4 bases and J 4 bases, with 14 bases left between them. The CDR3 loop is CASSPTTRGTEAFF. The CDR3 DNA reads TGTGCCAGCAGCCCGACGACAAGGGGCACTGAAGCTTTCTTT.

This clonotype was recorded at least ten times. This chain uses TRBV6-5 with TRBJ2-3; TRBD2 matches at 7 bases. With V trimmed by 5 bases and J by 2 bases, 1 base remained unmatched. CDR3 length equals 13 residues. Germline assignment: CDR1 MNHEY and CDR2 SVGAGI. The DNA for the CDR3 is TGTGCCAGCAGTAGGGACTACACAGATACGCAGTATTTT. This translates into CASSRDYTDTQYF.

This clonotype has at least ten counts. This chain joins TRBV12-3 or TRBV12-4 and TRBJ1-4; 10 bases are shared with TRBD1. V lost 3 bases, J lost 7 bases, and 2 bases stayed unmatched. The CDR3 runs to 14 residues. For the CDR3, the DNA is TGTGCCAGCAGTTTCGGGACAGGGGTTGAAAAACTGTTTTTT. Protein product: CASSFGTGVEKLFF.

This clonotype was picked up a small number of times. V gene TRBV14 combines with J gene TRBJ1-1; D is ambiguous. CDR1 is SGHDN, CDR2 FVKESK, per germline. This CDR3 spans 15 amino acids. Trimming stripped 0 bases from V and 1 base from J, with 9 bases between. The DNA of the CDR3 is TGTGCCAGCAGCCAAGATTGGCAGAGGAACACTGAAGCTTTCTTT. Translation gives CASSQDWQRNTEAFF.

For this clonotype: This may arise from a read error, as a much more abundant clone is one base away. The CDR3 loop is CASSRRGLNTEAFF. The CDR3 DNA is TGTGCCAGCAGCCGAAGGGGCTTGAACACTGAAGCTTTCTTT. The genes are TRBV12-3 or TRBV12-4 and TRBJ1-1; weak D call: TRBD1 (5 bases). V lost 6 bases, J lost 0 bases, and 11 bases lay in between. The CDR3 loop spans 14 amino acids.

This clonotype was recorded many times. J is TRBJ2-2 and V is TRBV12-3 or TRBV12-4; 11 bases are shared with TRBD2. This CDR3 is 17 amino acids long. V lost 5 bases to trimming and J lost 4 bases; unmatched junction nucleotides: 9. The CDR3 is CASSNPTSGGSTGELFF. The CDR3 bases are TGTGCCAGCAGTAACCCAACTAGCGGGGGTTCCACCGGGGAGCTGTTTTTT.

This clonotype was counted at least ten times. The J gene is TRBJ2-3, the V gene TRBV5-4; no clear D gene. The CDR3 runs to 14 residues. V was pared by 5 bases and J by 3 bases, with 13 bases between. Germline lookup yields CDR1 SGHNT and CDR2 YYREEE (reference sequence). CDR3 sequence (DNA): TGTGCCAGCAGGAATCACCCCAGAACAGATACGCAGTATTTT. Protein product: CASRNHPRTDTQYF.

Turning to this clonotype: The conserved closing phenylalanine or tryptophan is absent in this CDR3, likely reflecting a read error. The V and J genes are TRBV30 and TRBJ1-3, with TRBD1 identical over 10 bases. Germline V CDR1 and CDR2: GTSNPN, SVGIG (reference sequence). CDR3 size: 17 residues. The junction had 6 bases not matched to a gene; V was cut back by 1 base and J by 0 bases. The CDR3 DNA sequence: TGTGCCTGGAGTGATGGGACAGGGGCCGTCTCTGGAAACACCATATATCTT. This gives the protein CAWSDGTGAVSGNTIYL.

This clonotype was seen at least ten times. DNA of the CDR3: TGTGCCACCAGCAGAGCGGGGACCAACCAAGAGACCCAGTACTTC. It is translated as CATSRAGTNQETQYF. V and J are TRBV15 and TRBJ2-5; D is perhaps TRBD1 or TRBD2 (5 bases each). The CDR3 is 15 residues long. CDR1 and CDR2 (germline): LNHNV, YYDKDF (reference sequence). V gave up 1 base and J gave up 0 bases, with 9 bases separating them.

This clonotype was detected a few times. V is TRBV5-6 and J is TRBJ2-7; 10 nucleotides align to TRBD2. CDR3 length: 16 amino acids. CDR1 is SGHDT and CDR2 is YYEEEE in the germline V gene. The V segment lost 1 base and the J segment 3 bases; nucleotides outside the gene matches: 7. The CDR3 loop reads CASSLYALAGVYEQYF. The CDR3 nucleotides are TGTGCCAGCAGCTTGTATGCTCTAGCGGGAGTCTACGAGCAGTACTTC.